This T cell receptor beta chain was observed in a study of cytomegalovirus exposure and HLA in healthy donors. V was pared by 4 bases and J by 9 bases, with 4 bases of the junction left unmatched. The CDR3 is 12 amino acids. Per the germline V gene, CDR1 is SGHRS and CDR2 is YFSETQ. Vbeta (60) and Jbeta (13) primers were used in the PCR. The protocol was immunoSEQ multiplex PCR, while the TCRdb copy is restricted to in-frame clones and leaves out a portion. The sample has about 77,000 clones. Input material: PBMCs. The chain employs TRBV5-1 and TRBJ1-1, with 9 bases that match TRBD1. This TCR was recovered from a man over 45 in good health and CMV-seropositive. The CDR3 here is CASSRGQGQAFF. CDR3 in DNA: TGCGCCAGCAGCCGGGGACAGGGCCAAGCTTTCTTT.